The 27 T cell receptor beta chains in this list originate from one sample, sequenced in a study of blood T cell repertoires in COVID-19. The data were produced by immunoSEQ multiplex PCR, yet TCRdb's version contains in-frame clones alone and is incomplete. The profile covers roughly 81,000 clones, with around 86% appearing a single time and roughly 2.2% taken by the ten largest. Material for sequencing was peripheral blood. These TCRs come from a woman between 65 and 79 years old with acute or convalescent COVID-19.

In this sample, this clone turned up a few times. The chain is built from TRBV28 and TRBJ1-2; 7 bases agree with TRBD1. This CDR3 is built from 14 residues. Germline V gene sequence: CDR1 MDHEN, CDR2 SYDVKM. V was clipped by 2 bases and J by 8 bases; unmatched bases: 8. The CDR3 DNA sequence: TGTGCCAGCAGTTTACCTGGGCAGGGGGTCGGCTACACCTTC. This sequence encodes CASSLPGQGVGYTF.

CDR3 residues: CASRQEGQGGEKLFF. Here the CDR3 DNA reads TGTGCCAGCAGGCAGGAGGGACAGGGAGGAGAAAAACTGTTTTTT. The rearrangement uses TRBV2 and TRBJ1-4, with 9 bases that match TRBD1. Germline assignment: CDR1 SNHLY and CDR2 FYNNEI. The ends lost 6 bases at V and 8 bases at J; junction bases unmatched: 10. This CDR3 contains 15 residues.

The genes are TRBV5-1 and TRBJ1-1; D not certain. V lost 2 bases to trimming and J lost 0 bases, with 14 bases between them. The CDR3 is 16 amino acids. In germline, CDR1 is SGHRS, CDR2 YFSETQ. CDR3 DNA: TGCGCCAGCAGCTTTAATGTTGGCAACCTGAACACTGAAGCTTTCTTT. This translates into CASSFNVGNLNTEAFF.

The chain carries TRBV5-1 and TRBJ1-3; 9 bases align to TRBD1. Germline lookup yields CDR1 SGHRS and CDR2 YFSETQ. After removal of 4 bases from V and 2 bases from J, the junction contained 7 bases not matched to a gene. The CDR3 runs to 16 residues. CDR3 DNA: TGCGCCAGCAGCGTAACGGGACAGGGAACTGGAAACACCATATATTTT. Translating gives CASSVTGQGTGNTIYF.

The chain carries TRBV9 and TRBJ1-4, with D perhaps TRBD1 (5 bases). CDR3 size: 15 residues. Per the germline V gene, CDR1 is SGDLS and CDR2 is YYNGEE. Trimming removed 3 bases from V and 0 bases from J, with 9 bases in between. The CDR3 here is CASSAGGTTNEKLFF. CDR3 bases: TGTGCCAGCAGCGCCGGGGGTACAACTAATGAAAAACTGTTTTTT.

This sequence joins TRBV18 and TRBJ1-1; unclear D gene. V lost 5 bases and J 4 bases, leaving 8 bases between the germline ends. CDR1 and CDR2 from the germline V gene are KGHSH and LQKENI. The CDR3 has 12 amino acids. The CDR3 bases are TGTGCCAGCTCAGGAGGAGGCACTGAAGCTTTCTTT. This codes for CASSGGGTEAFF. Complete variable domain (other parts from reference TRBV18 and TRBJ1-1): NAGVMQNPRHLVRRRGQEARLRCSPMKGHSHVYWYRQLPEEGLKFMVYLQKENIIDESGMPKERFSAEFPKEGPSILRIQQVVRGDSAAYFCASSGGGTEAFFGQGTRLTVV.

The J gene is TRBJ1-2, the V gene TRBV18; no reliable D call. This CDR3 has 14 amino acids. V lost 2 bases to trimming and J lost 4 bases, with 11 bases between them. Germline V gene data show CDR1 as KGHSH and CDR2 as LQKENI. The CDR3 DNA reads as TGTGCCAGCTCACCAAGGGAGGCGATCTATGGCTACACCTTC. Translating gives CASSPREAIYGYTF.

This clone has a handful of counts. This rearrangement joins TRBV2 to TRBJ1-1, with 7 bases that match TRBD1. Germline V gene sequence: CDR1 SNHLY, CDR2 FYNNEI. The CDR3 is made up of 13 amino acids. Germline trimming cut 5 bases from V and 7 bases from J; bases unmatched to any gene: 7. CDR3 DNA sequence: TGTGCCAGCAGTTACACCCGACAGGGTGAAGCTTTCTTT. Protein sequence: CASSYTRQGEAFF. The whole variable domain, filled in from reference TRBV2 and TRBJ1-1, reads EPEVTQTPSHQVTQMGQEVILRCVPISNHLYFYWYRQILGQKVEFLVSFYNNEISEKSEIFDDQFSVERPDGSNFTLKIRSTKLEDSAMYFCASSYTRQGEAFFGQGTRLTVV.

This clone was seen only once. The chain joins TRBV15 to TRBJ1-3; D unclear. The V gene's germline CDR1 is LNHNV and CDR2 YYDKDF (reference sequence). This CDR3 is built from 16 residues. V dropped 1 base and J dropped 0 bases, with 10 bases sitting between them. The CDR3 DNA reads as TGTGCCACCAGCAGAGTACCGAGTCTCTCTGGAAACACCATATATTTT. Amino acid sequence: CATSRVPSLSGNTIYF. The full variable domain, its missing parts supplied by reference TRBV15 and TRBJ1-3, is DAMVIQNPRYQVTQFGKPVTLSCSQTLNHNVMYWYQQKSSQAPKLLFHYYDKDFNNEADTPDNFQSRRPNTSFCFLDIRSPGLGDTAMYLCATSRVPSLSGNTIYFGEGSWLTVV.

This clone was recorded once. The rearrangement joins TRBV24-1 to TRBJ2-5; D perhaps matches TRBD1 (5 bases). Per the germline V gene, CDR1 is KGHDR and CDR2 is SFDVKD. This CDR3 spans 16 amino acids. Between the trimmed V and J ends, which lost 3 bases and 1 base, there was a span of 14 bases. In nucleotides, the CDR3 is TGTGCCACCAGTGATCCACACGGACAAGCCCAAGAGACCCAGTACTTC. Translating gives CATSDPHGQAQETQYF.

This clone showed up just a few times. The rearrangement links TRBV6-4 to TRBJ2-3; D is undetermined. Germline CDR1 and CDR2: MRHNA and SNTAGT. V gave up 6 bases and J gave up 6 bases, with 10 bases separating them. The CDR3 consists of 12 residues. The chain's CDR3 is CASSLDGDTQYF. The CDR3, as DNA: TGTGCCAGCAGCCTCGACGGGGATACGCAGTATTTT.

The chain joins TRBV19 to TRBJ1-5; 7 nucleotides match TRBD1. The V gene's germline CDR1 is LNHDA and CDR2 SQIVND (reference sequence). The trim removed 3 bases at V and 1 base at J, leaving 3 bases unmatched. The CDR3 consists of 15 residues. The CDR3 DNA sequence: TGTGCCAGTAGTATTTTGGACAGGAGCAATCAGCCCCAGCATTTT. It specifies CASSILDRSNQPQHF.

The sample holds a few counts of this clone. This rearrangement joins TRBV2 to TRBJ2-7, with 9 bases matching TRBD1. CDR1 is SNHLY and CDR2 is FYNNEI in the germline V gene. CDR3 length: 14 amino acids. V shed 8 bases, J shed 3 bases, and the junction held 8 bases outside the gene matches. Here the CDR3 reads CASVLGQGNYEQYF. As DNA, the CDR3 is TGTGCCAGCGTCCTCGGACAGGGGAACTACGAGCAGTACTTC.

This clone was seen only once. DNA for the CDR3: TGCGCCAGCAGCTTGGCTCCCCAGGGATACATTCCCTCACCCCTCCACTTT. Translated, it gives CASSLAPQGYIPSPLHF. This rearrangement joins TRBV5-1 to TRBJ1-6, with D tentatively TRBD1 (5 bases). Germline CDR1 SGHRS, CDR2 YFSETQ. V lost 0 bases and J 10 bases, leaving 20 bases between the germline ends. CDR3 length: 17 residues.

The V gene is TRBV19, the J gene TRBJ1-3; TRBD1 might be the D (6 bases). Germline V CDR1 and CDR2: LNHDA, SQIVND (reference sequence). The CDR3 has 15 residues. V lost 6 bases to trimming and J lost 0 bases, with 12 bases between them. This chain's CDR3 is CASRRTESSGNTIYF. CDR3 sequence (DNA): TGTGCCAGTAGGCGGACAGAAAGCTCTGGAAACACCATATATTTT.

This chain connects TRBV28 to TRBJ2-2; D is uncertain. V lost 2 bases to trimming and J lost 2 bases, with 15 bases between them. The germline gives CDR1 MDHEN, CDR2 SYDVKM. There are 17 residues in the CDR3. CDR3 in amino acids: CASSLRTPDLNTGELFF. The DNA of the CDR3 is TGTGCCAGCAGTTTAAGAACACCCGATCTCAACACCGGGGAGCTGTTTTTT.

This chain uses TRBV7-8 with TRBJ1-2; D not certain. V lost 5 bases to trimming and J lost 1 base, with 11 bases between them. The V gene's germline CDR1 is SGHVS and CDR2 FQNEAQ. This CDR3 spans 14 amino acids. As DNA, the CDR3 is TGTGCCAGCAGCCAACGAGGTTTTAACTATGGCTACACCTTC. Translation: CASSQRGFNYGYTF.

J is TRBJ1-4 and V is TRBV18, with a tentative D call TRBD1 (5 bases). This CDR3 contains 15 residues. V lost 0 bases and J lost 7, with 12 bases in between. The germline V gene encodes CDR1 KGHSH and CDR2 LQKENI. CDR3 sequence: CASSPPVPGGEKLFF. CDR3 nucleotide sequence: TGTGCCAGCTCACCACCGGTCCCGGGGGGTGAAAAACTGTTTTTT.

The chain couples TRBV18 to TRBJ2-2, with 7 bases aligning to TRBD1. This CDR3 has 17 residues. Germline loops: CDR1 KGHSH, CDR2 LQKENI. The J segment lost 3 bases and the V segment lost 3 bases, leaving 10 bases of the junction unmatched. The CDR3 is CASSPTALQGHTGELFF. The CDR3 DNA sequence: TGTGCCAGCTCACCGACCGCCTTACAGGGGCACACCGGGGAGCTGTTTTTT.

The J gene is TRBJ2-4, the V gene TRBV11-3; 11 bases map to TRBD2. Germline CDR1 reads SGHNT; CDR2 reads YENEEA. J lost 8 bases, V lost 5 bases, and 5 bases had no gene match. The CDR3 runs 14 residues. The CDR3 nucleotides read TGTGCCAGCAGCACGACTAGCGGGGCCGACATTCAGTACTTC. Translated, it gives CASSTTSGADIQYF.

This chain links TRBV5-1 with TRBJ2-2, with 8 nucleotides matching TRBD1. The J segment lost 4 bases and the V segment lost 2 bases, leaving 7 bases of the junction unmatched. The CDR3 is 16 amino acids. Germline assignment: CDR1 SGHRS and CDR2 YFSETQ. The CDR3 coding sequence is TGCGCCAGCAGCTTAATGACAGGGGTCGGCACCGGGGAGCTGTTTTTT. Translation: CASSLMTGVGTGELFF.

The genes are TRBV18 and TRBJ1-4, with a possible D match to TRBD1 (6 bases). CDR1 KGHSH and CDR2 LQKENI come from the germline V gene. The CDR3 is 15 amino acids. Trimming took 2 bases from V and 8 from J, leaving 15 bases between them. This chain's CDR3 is CASSPIRTEEEKLFF. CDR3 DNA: TGTGCCAGCTCACCAATACGGACAGAAGAGGAAAAACTGTTTTTT.

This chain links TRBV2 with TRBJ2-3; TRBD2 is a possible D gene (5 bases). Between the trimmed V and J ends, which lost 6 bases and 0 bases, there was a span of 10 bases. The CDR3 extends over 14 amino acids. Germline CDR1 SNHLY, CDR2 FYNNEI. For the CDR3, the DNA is TGTGCCAGCAGGGAGGCCTCTAGCACAGATACGCAGTATTTT. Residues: CASREASSTDTQYF.

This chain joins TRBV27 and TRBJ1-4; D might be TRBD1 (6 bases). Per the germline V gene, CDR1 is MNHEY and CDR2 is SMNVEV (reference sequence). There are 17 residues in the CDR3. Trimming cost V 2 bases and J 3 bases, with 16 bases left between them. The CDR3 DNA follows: TGTGCCAGCAGTTTAAGTGTCCGGGGGGCGGCTAATGAAAAACTGTTTTTT. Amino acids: CASSLSVRGAANEKLFF.

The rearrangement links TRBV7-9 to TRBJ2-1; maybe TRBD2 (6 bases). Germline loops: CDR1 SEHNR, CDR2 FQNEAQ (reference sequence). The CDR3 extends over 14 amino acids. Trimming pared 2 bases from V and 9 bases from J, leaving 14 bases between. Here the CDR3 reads CASSLFGGDGEQFF. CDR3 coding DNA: TGTGCCAGCAGCTTATTCGGCGGGGACGGTGAGCAGTTCTTC. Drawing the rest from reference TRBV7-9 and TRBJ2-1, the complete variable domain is DTGVSQNPRHKITKRGQNVTFRCDPISEHNRLYWYRQTLGQGPEFLTYFQNEAQLEKSRLLSDRFSAERPKGSFSTLEIQRTEQGDSAMYLCASSLFGGDGEQFFGPGTRLTVL.

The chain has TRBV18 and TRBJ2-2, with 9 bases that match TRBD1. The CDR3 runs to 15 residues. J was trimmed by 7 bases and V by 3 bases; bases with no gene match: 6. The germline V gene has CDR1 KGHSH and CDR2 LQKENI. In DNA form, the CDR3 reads TGTGCCAGCTCACCGAAACAGGGGGCCGACGGGGAGCTGTTTTTT. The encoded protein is CASSPKQGADGELFF.

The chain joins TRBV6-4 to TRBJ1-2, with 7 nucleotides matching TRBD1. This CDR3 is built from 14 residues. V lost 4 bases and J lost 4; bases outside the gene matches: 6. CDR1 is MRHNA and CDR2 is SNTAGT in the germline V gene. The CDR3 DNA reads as TGTGCCAGCAGTGCCACGGGACAGAGCTATGGCTACACCTTC. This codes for CASSATGQSYGYTF.